These 10 T cell receptor beta chains were sequenced from one sample in a study of siplizumab effects on memory and regulatory T cells. Data came from immunoSEQ multiplex PCR; TCRdb stores just in-frame clones and leaves some out. The repertoire holds under 150,000 clones, with roughly 94% as singletons. The material sequenced was non-Treg CD4+ T cells sorted from blood. All receptors come from a human donor in good health.

Remarks on this clone: Other DNA sequences in this sample translate to the same CDR3. J is TRBJ1-5 and V is TRBV7-2; 9 positions agree with TRBD1. V shed 2 bases and J 5 bases; nucleotides not matched to a gene: 1. Per the germline V gene, CDR1 is SGHTA and CDR2 is FQGNSA. The CDR3 is 14 residues long. Written as DNA, the CDR3 is TGTGCCAGCAGCTTACGACAGGGGGATCAGCCCCAGCATTTT. Translated, it gives CASSLRQGDQPQHF. The whole variable domain, filled in from reference TRBV7-2 and TRBJ1-5, reads GAGVSQSPSNKVTEKGKDVELRCDPISGHTALYWYRQSLGQGLEFLIYFQGNSAPDKSGLPSDRFSAERTGGSVSTLTIQRTQQEDSAVYLCASSLRQGDQPQHFGDGTRLSIL.

The V gene is TRBV7-6, the J gene TRBJ2-7; D perhaps matches TRBD2 (5 bases). Trimming pared 1 base from V and 2 bases from J, leaving 9 bases between. Germline assignment: CDR1 SGHVS and CDR2 FNYEAQ. The CDR3 spans 14 residues. CDR3 coding DNA: TGTGCCAGCAGCTTAGAATACGGGGCCTACGAGCAGTACTTC. Its protein is CASSLEYGAYEQYF.

J is TRBJ1-1 and V is TRBV15; 10 bases agree with TRBD1. The CDR3 loop spans 16 amino acids. Germline CDR1 LNHNV, CDR2 YYDKDF (reference sequence). V lost 2 bases and J lost 4; bases outside the gene matches: 7. In DNA form, the CDR3 reads TGTGCCACCAGCAGATTCGGACAGGGGGGTTTCACTGAAGCTTTCTTT. This codes for CATSRFGQGGFTEAFF.

The rearrangement uses TRBV5-5 and TRBJ1-2; the D is unclear. This CDR3 comprises 13 residues. Trimming took off 2 bases at V and 5 bases at J, with 10 bases between the two ends. CDR1 and CDR2 from the germline V gene are SGHKS and YYEKEE (reference sequence). This chain's CDR3 is CASSFRTDYGYTF. Here the CDR3 DNA reads TGTGCCAGCAGCTTTCGAACAGATTATGGCTACACCTTC.

CDR3 loop: CASSLVGRRATGELFF. For the CDR3, the DNA is TGTGCCAGCAGCTTGGTAGGGCGTAGGGCAACCGGGGAGCTGTTTTTT. The rearrangement links TRBV11-3 to TRBJ2-2; no definite D call. The germline V gene encodes CDR1 SGHNT and CDR2 YENEEA. This CDR3 has 16 residues. Trimming pared 3 bases from V and 5 bases from J, leaving 16 bases between.

The chain couples TRBV6-1 to TRBJ2-2; D possibly uses TRBD1 or TRBD2 (5 bases each). Trimming left V 4 bases short and J 2 bases short, with 17 bases between. CDR1 is MNHNS and CDR2 is SASEGT in the germline V gene. The CDR3 spans 17 residues. CDR3 residues: CASSGGWLSINTGELFF. DNA of the CDR3: TGTGCCAGCAGTGGGGGGTGGCTATCTATTAACACCGGGGAGCTGTTTTTT.

The rearrangement uses TRBV6-6 and TRBJ1-1; D gene ambiguous. Germline CDR1 MNHNY, CDR2 SVGAGI (reference sequence). V lost 3 bases, J lost 4 bases, and 12 bases lay in between. This CDR3 comprises 14 residues. The CDR3, as DNA: TGTGCCAGCAGTTATCCGCTCAGCGGCACTGAAGCTTTCTTT. The encoded protein is CASSYPLSGTEAFF.

This chain uses TRBV6-6 with TRBJ2-5, with 11 bases that match TRBD1. After removal of 0 bases from V and 4 bases from J, the junction contained 1 base not matched to a gene. Germline assignment: CDR1 MNHNY and CDR2 SVGAGI (reference sequence). This CDR3 has 15 amino acids. The CDR3 is CASSYSGTGGETQYF. The CDR3 region has the DNA TGTGCCAGCAGTTACTCCGGGACAGGGGGAGAGACCCAGTACTTC.

The chain carries TRBV27 and TRBJ2-4; 7 bases are shared with TRBD1. The V segment lost 3 bases and the J segment 8 bases; nucleotides outside the gene matches: 4. The CDR3 covers 13 residues. The germline V gene encodes CDR1 MNHEY and CDR2 SMNVEV (reference sequence). Here the CDR3 DNA reads TGTGCCAGCAGTTTCCTGACAGGGCACATTCAGTACTTC. Protein: CASSFLTGHIQYF.

This chain links TRBV2 with TRBJ2-5; 7 nucleotides agree with TRBD1. This CDR3 contains 16 residues. The junction had 17 bases not matched to a gene; V was cut back by 6 bases and J by 7 bases. Germline V gene sequence: CDR1 SNHLY, CDR2 FYNNEI. The CDR3 loop reads CASREPRATGEWTQYF. The CDR3 nucleotides are TGTGCCAGCAGGGAACCCAGGGCCACAGGGGAATGGACCCAGTACTTC.